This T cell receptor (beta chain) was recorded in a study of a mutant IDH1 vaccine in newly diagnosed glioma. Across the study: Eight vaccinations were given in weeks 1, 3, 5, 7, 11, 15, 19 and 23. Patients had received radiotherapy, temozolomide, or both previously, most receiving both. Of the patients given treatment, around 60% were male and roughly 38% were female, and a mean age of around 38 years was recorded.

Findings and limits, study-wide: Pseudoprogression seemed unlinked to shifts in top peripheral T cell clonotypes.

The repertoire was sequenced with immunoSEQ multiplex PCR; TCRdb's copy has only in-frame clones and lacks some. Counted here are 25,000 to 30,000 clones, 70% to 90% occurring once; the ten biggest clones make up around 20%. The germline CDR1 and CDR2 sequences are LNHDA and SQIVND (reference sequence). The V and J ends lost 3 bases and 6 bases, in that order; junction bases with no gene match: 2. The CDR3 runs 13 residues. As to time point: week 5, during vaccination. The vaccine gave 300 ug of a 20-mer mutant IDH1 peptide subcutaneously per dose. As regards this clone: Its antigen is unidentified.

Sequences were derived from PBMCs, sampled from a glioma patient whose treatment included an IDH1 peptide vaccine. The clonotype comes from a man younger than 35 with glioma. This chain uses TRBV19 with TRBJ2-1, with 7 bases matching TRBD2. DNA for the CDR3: TGTGCCAGTAGTATCTTAGCGGGCAATGAGCAGTTCTTC. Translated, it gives CASSILAGNEQFF.